The text below deals with one T cell receptor beta chain. As yet, its antigen is unknown. A sort by CD45RO/CCR7/CD25/CD127/CD95/CD27 yielded CD4+ naive, central memory, regulatory and stem cell-like memory cells. The study reverse transcribed the entire isolated RNA, so it sequenced expressed TCRB transcripts. Generated by immunoSEQ multiplex PCR, the TCRdb table keeps only in-frame clones and is missing some. The sample gives 600,000 to 700,000 clones, around an eighth of which show up once; roughly 0.11% is in the top ten. The data are from a study of beta chain features in type 1 diabetes. Study results and caveats: Shorter TCRB CDR3s, moderately but significantly so, marked every one of the four CD4+ subsets in Type 1 diabetes patients. The question left open here concerned HLA type influencing TCRB rearrangement.

In germline, CDR1 is MNHNS, CDR2 SASEGT. V shed 1 base and J shed 5 bases, with 11 bases lying between them. The CDR3 totals 14 residues. This chain links TRBV6-1 with TRBJ1-2, with D perhaps TRBD1 (6 bases). This clonotype was sampled from a man aged 25-45 years with type 1 diabetes. The sequencing input was naive CD4+ T cells from blood. The CDR3 DNA reads as TGTGCCAGCAGTGAAGGGCCAGGGGAGTATGGCTACACCTTC. This translates into CASSEGPGEYGYTF.